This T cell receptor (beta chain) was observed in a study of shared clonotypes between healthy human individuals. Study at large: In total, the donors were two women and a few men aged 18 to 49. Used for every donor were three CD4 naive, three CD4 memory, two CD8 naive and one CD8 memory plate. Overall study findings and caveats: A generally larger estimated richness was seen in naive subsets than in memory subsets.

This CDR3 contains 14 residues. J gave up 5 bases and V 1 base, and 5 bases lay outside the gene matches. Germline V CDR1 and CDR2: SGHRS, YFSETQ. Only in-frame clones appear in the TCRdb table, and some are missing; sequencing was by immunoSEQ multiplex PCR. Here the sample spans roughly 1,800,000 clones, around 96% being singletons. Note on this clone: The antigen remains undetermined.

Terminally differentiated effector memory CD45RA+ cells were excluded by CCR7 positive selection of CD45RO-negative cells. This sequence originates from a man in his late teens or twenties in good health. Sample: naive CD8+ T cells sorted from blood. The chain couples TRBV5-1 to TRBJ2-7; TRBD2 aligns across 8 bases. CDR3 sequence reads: CASSLTTGGNEQYF. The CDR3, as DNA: TGCGCCAGCAGCTTGACGACGGGAGGGAACGAGCAGTACTTC.